This TCR beta chain was documented in a study of a mutant IDH1 vaccine in newly diagnosed glioma. Study summary: Before enrollment, patients got radiotherapy alone, temozolomide alone, or mostly the combination.

Time point reported: week 11, during vaccination. A single vaccine dose contained 300 ug of mutant IDH1 20-mer peptide, and topical imiquimod was used with it. Generated by immunoSEQ multiplex PCR, the TCRdb table keeps only in-frame clones and is missing some. The sample shows some 26,000 clones, less than 85% of them seen only once. The CDR3 is 16 amino acids. Germline V gene data show CDR1 as LNHDA and CDR2 as SQIVND (reference sequence). With 6 bases clipped from V and 7 bases from J, the junction kept 13 bases outside the gene matches. In the case of this clone: Antigen unknown.

This TCR derives from a man younger than 35 with glioma. Some clones in this sample may be carry-over from other donors' samples. This chain links TRBV19 with TRBJ1-2; TRBD1 agrees at 11 bases. Sequenced here: peripheral blood mononuclear cells (PBMCs), sampled from a glioma patient whose treatment included an IDH1 peptide vaccine. The CDR3 bases are TGTGCCAGTAGGTGGGACAGGGGGTCTTCCTCGGGTGGCTACACCTTC. Translation: CASRWDRGSSSGGYTF.